These 24 T cell receptor beta chains were all obtained from the same sample, sequenced in a study of T cells in localized non-small cell lung cancer. The repertoire was sequenced with immunoSEQ multiplex PCR; TCRdb's copy has only in-frame clones and lacks some. The sample lists approximately 21,000 clones; around nine tenths were seen once. Sample: peripheral blood, taken before any cancer treatment. The receptors stem from a woman aged 40 to 75 with stage I lung adenocarcinoma.

The genes are TRBV11-2 and TRBJ1-1; D not resolved. In germline, CDR1 is SGHAT, CDR2 FQNNGV. The V end was cut by 5 bases, the J end by 0 bases, with 10 bases between. The CDR3 has 14 amino acids. The DNA for the CDR3 is TGTGCCAGCAGCCCGAATCTTTTGAACACTGAAGCTTTCTTT. Its translation is CASSPNLLNTEAFF. The variable domain in full, with the rest retrieved from reference TRBV11-2 and TRBJ1-1, is EAGVAQSPRYKIIEKRQSVAFWCNPISGHATLYWYQQILGQGPKLLIQFQNNGVVDDSQLPKDRFSAERLKGVDSTLKIQPAKLEDSAVYLCASSPNLLNTEAFFGQGTRLTVV.

This chain links TRBV28 with TRBJ1-5, with D unclear. Germline V gene lookup returns CDR1 MDHEN and CDR2 SYDVKM. The V end lost 1 base, the J end lost 7 bases, and 8 bases lay between the germline ends. The CDR3 has 13 residues. The CDR3 is CASSLFVGQPQHF. Here the CDR3 DNA reads TGTGCCAGCAGTTTATTCGTGGGACAGCCCCAGCATTTT.

V and J are TRBV20-1 and TRBJ1-1; a possible D gene is TRBD1 (6 bases). Trimming pared 5 bases from V and 6 bases from J, leaving 10 bases between. CDR3 length: 11 amino acids. Germline V gene lookup returns CDR1 DFQATT and CDR2 SNEGSKA (reference sequence). CDR3 sequence reads: CSAYRVAEAFF. CDR3 in DNA: TGCAGTGCTTACAGGGTCGCTGAAGCTTTCTTT.

The CDR3 spells CASSWTSGNQETQYF. Written as DNA, the CDR3 is TGTGCCAGCAGCTGGACTAGCGGGAACCAAGAGACCCAGTACTTC. V gene TRBV5-4 combines with J gene TRBJ2-5, with 12 bases aligning to TRBD2. Germline V CDR1 and CDR2: SGHNT, YYREEE (reference sequence). With V trimmed by 3 bases and J by 0 bases, 0 bases remained unmatched. The CDR3 runs to 15 residues.

In this sample, this clone turned up once. The V and J genes are TRBV7-2 and TRBJ2-1; 12 positions agree with TRBD2. V trimming: 1 base; J trimming: 11 bases; junction bases outside the gene matches: 3. The CDR3 is made up of 14 amino acids. From germline, CDR1 is SGHTA and CDR2 FQGNSA. CDR3 protein: CASSLGTSGIQQFF. The CDR3 DNA reads as TGTGCCAGCAGCTTAGGGACTAGCGGGATTCAGCAGTTCTTC.

The J gene is TRBJ1-1, the V gene TRBV5-4, with a possible D match to TRBD1 (6 bases). Trimming cost V 5 bases and J 3 bases, with 11 bases left between them. This CDR3 has 13 residues. In germline, CDR1 is SGHNT, CDR2 YYREEE (reference sequence). The CDR3, as DNA: TGTGCCAGCAGGCTTGGGGGCGACACTGAAGCTTTCTTT. It is translated as CASRLGGDTEAFF.

The rearrangement joins TRBV11-1 to TRBJ2-2; 7 positions match TRBD2. Germline V CDR1 and CDR2: SGHAT, FQDESV (reference sequence). This CDR3 is 18 amino acids long. Unmatched junction bases numbered 13, after V lost 4 bases and J lost 2 bases. CDR3: CASSSRTPTGGNTGELFF. CDR3 nucleotides: TGTGCCAGCAGCTCAAGAACCCCTACGGGGGGAAACACCGGGGAGCTGTTTTTT.

This clone has more than one count but fewer than ten. This rearrangement joins TRBV11-3 to TRBJ2-7; TRBD1 might be the D (5 bases). The CDR3 extends over 13 amino acids. V was trimmed by 5 bases and J by 2 bases, leaving 10 bases between them. Germline loops: CDR1 SGHNT, CDR2 YENEEA. The CDR3 loop reads CASSRRTTYEQYF. CDR3 coding DNA: TGTGCCAGCAGCAGGCGGACAACCTACGAGCAGTACTTC.

The CDR3 sequence is CASSEGSTRDGPQHF. The CDR3 DNA reads as TGTGCCAGCAGTGAAGGGTCGACACGGGATGGGCCCCAGCATTTT. V usage is TRBV2 and J usage is TRBJ1-5, with D uncertain. Germline V lookup: CDR1 SNHLY, CDR2 FYNNEI. With 1 base removed from V and 9 bases from J, the gap between germline ends came to 16 bases. CDR3 length equals 15 residues.

This chain joins TRBV9 and TRBJ2-5, with 10 bases identical to TRBD2. This CDR3 is 15 amino acids long. After removal of 4 bases from V and 3 bases from J, the junction contained 6 bases not matched to a gene. Germline-derived CDR1 and CDR2 are SGDLS and YYNGEE. CDR3 amino acids: CASSRTGTSEETQYF. As DNA, the CDR3 is TGTGCCAGCAGCAGGACCGGGACTAGCGAAGAGACCCAGTACTTC.

The chain joins TRBV15 to TRBJ1-5; D not certain. Trimming removed 4 bases from V and 2 bases from J, with 15 bases in between. The V gene's germline CDR1 is LNHNV and CDR2 YYDKDF (reference sequence). The CDR3 has 16 residues. CDR3 in DNA: TGTGCCACCAGCACGGCCGCGGGAATGGGCAATCAGCCCCAGCATTTT. Amino acid sequence: CATSTAAGMGNQPQHF.

This sequence joins TRBV18 and TRBJ2-7, with 7 bases that match TRBD1. From germline, CDR1 is KGHSH and CDR2 LQKENI. V lost 3 bases and J lost 3; bases outside the gene matches: 11. There are 16 residues in the CDR3. CDR3 nucleotide sequence: TGTGCCAGCTCACCGAGTACAGGGGTGGGATACTACGAGCAGTACTTC. Translated: CASSPSTGVGYYEQYF.

The chain couples TRBV18 to TRBJ2-1; D might be TRBD2 (5 bases). Trimming removed 3 bases at V and 2 bases at J, with 11 bases between. The CDR3 is 15 residues long. The germline CDR1 and CDR2 sequences are KGHSH and LQKENI. CDR3 amino acids: CASSPLAGTYNEQFF. Written as DNA, the CDR3 is TGTGCCAGCTCACCTCTCGCGGGTACCTACAATGAGCAGTTCTTC.

This chain uses TRBV7-2 with TRBJ2-2, with unresolved D. V shed 0 bases and J shed 4 bases, with 3 bases lying between them. The germline CDR1 and CDR2 sequences are SGHTA and FQGNSA. The length of the CDR3 is 13 residues. The CDR3: CASSLASTGELFF. CDR3 DNA: TGTGCCAGCAGCTTAGCCTCCACCGGGGAGCTGTTTTTT.

This clone was recorded a few times. CDR3 residues: CASSAPTISSYNSPLHF. CDR3 in DNA: TGTGCCAGCAGTGCGCCGACGATTAGCTCCTATAATTCACCCCTCCACTTT. The rearrangement uses TRBV28 and TRBJ1-6, with unresolved D. This CDR3 is 17 amino acids long. Looked up from germline, CDR1 is MDHEN and CDR2 is SYDVKM. V shed 5 bases and J shed 0 bases, with 14 bases lying between them.

The V gene is TRBV28, the J gene TRBJ1-5, with 7 nucleotides matching TRBD1. Losses at the gene ends were 5 bases for V and 3 bases for J; bases not matched to a gene: 4. Looked up from germline, CDR1 is MDHEN and CDR2 is SYDVKM. The CDR3 totals 14 residues. Written as DNA, the CDR3 is TGTGCCAGCAGTCCGGGACAGTTCAATCAGCCCCAGCATTTT. This codes for CASSPGQFNQPQHF.

This clone was picked up a small number of times. V usage is TRBV5-4 and J usage is TRBJ2-7, with D perhaps matching TRBD2 (6 bases). Deletions cut 4 bases from V and 7 bases from J, with 24 bases between. CDR1 SGHNT and CDR2 YYREEE come from the germline V gene (reference sequence). The length of the CDR3 is 16 residues. The CDR3 DNA is TGTGCCAGCAGCCCACGGGGAGGACGGAGGGCGGAGGAGCAGTACTTC. This translates into CASSPRGGRRAEEQYF. The full variable domain, completed using reference TRBV5-4 and TRBJ2-7, is ETGVTQSPTHLIKTRGQQVTLRCSSQSGHNTVSWYQQALGQGPQFIFQYYREEENGRGNFPPRFSGLQFPNYSSELNVNALELDDSALYLCASSPRGGRRAEEQYFGPGTRLTVT.

V and J are TRBV28 and TRBJ2-2; 7 bases line up with TRBD1. The CDR3 loop spans 14 amino acids. CDR1 and CDR2 from the germline V gene are MDHEN and SYDVKM. V shed 6 bases, J shed 5 bases, and the junction held 6 bases outside the gene matches. The CDR3 nucleotides read TGTGCCAGCAGGCCGGGACAGACTACCGGGGAGCTGTTTTTT. Translated: CASRPGQTTGELFF.

This chain connects TRBV6-4 to TRBJ2-3; the match to TRBD2 covers 7 bases. Losses at the gene ends were 2 bases for V and 10 bases for J; bases not matched to a gene: 3. The germline V gene has CDR1 MRHNA and CDR2 SNTAGT. This CDR3 spans 12 amino acids. Here the CDR3 DNA reads TGTGCCAGCAGTGACGGAGGGAGGGCGCAGTATTTT. Amino acid sequence: CASSDGGRAQYF.

Notes on this clone: One end of the junction fails to match germline, which may point to a read error. The genes are TRBV7-7 and TRBJ2-2; D not certain. CDR3 size: 14 residues. Looked up from germline, CDR1 is SSHAT and CDR2 is FNYEAQ (reference sequence). CDR3 coding DNA: TGTGCTAGCAGCTTAGGCTTGGGAACCGGGGAGCTGTTTTTT. Translating it yields CASSLGLGTGELFF.

The V gene is TRBV4-1, the J gene TRBJ2-7; tentative D call: TRBD1 (6 bases). The germline CDR1 and CDR2 sequences are MGHRA and YSYEKL. The CDR3 spans 14 residues. V was cut by 4 bases and J by 5 bases, with 15 bases left in between. DNA for the CDR3: TGCGCCAGCAGCCTCCGGGACACGACCCACGAGCAGTACTTC. Its protein is CASSLRDTTHEQYF.

V usage is TRBV7-2 and J usage is TRBJ2-7; 9 bases align to TRBD2. Germline assignment: CDR1 SGHTA and CDR2 FQGNSA. The CDR3 consists of 14 residues. The J segment lost 2 bases and the V segment lost 4 bases, leaving 3 bases of the junction unmatched. The DNA of the CDR3 is TGTGCCAGCAGCTACCAGCGGGGGGCCTACGAGCAGTACTTC. Protein product: CASSYQRGAYEQYF. Using reference TRBV7-2 and TRBJ2-7 for the parts outside the CDR3, the full variable domain is GAGVSQSPSNKVTEKGKDVELRCDPISGHTALYWYRQSLGQGLEFLIYFQGNSAPDKSGLPSDRFSAERTGGSVSTLTIQRTQQEDSAVYLCASSYQRGAYEQYFGPGTRLTVT.

J is TRBJ2-3 and V is TRBV4-1, with D tentatively TRBD2 (5 bases). The V end was cut by 2 bases, the J end by 11 bases, with 14 bases between. CDR1 and CDR2 (germline): MGHRA, YSYEKL. The CDR3 sequence is 13 residues long. The CDR3 loop is CASSQIGLRGQYF. As DNA, the CDR3 is TGCGCCAGCAGCCAAATTGGCCTCCGGGGGCAGTATTTT.

To note about this clone: A read error may produce the germline difference seen at one junction end. The chain recombines TRBV7-7 with TRBJ2-5; TRBD2 matches at 8 bases. The CDR3 has 14 amino acids. Germline V gene lookup returns CDR1 SSHAT and CDR2 FNYEAQ (reference sequence). The CDR3 sequence: CASSLAGLEETQYF. The CDR3 region has the DNA TGTGCTAGCAGCTTAGCGGGATTAGAAGAGACCCAGTACTTC.